Detailed here is one T cell receptor beta chain. This record comes from a study of blood T cell repertoires in COVID-19. Study summary: Samples taken during acute and convalescent COVID-19 were collected in the United States, Italy and Spain.

The CDR3 totals 14 residues. V lost 0 bases to trimming and J lost 6 bases, with 11 bases between them. Germline V gives CDR1 SGHDN, CDR2 FVKESK. Original analysis: Nucleated cell counts were estimated from reference gene primer amplification. TCRdb's copy holds only in-frame clones and misses some; the assay was immunoSEQ multiplex PCR. V, J and clone size derive from that table, while D and trimming were established from the DNA sequence. Of hundreds of thousands of clones listed, 75% to 90% are singletons. The source of this sequence is a woman in her 70s with COVID-19, enrolled during active disease. The rearrangement uses TRBV14 and TRBJ1-2; D is unclear. The sequenced sample consisted of peripheral blood. CDR3 DNA: TGTGCCAGCAGCCAAGAGAGTCAGGTCAATGGCTACACCTTC. This codes for CASSQESQVNGYTF.